This entry features one TCR beta chain sequence. In the authors' methods: Reference gene primer amplification gave estimated nucleated cell counts. Sequenced by immunoSEQ multiplex PCR; TCRdb stores in-frame clones only, minus some. V, J and clone size reflect that table, while D and trimming were determined from the DNA. The table lists about 190,000 clones, nearly 90% of them singletons. This entry comes from a study of blood T cell repertoires in COVID-19. Turning to the study itself: There were acute and convalescent COVID-19 samples, and they came from the United States, Italy and Spain.

V was trimmed by 7 bases and J by 8 bases, leaving 20 bases between them. Germline-derived CDR1 and CDR2 are LNHDA and SQIVND (reference sequence). The CDR3 loop spans 15 amino acids. The J gene is TRBJ1-4, the V gene TRBV19; D is uncertain. The sequence came from a woman in her 40s who had recovered from COVID-19. The material sequenced was peripheral blood. CDR3 region: CASIRPGDSGEKLFF. The CDR3 DNA reads TGTGCCAGTATCCGACCCGGGGATTCCGGCGAAAAACTGTTTTTT.